This T cell receptor beta chain was recovered during a study of siplizumab effects on memory and regulatory T cells. Produced via immunoSEQ multiplex PCR; TCRdb's table is partial and in-frame only. Seen here are approximately 100,000 clones, 93% observed once, and the top ten hold 0.55% to 0.7%. The germline V gene encodes CDR1 SGDLS and CDR2 YYNGEE. The CDR3 spans 14 residues. Trimming shortened V by 1 base and J by 5 bases, and 12 bases separated the two germline ends. The clonotype originates from a human donor in good health. The V call is TRBV9, the J call TRBJ1-1, with TRBD1 as a possible D gene (5 bases). The sample consisted of Tregs sorted from blood. The chain's CDR3 is CASSVLPGVTEAFF. CDR3 sequence (DNA): TGTGCCAGCAGCGTATTGCCGGGGGTGACTGAAGCTTTCTTT.